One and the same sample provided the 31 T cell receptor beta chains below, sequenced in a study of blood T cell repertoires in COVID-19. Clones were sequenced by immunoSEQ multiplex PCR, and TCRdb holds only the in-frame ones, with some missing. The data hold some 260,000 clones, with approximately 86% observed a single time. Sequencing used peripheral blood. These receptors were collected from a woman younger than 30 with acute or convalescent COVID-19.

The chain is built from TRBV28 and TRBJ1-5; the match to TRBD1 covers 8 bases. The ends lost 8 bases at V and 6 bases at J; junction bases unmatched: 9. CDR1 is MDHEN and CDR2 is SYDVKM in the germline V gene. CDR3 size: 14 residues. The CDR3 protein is CASLRTGLSQPQHF. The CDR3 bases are TGTGCCAGCTTGCGGACAGGGTTATCTCAGCCCCAGCATTTT.

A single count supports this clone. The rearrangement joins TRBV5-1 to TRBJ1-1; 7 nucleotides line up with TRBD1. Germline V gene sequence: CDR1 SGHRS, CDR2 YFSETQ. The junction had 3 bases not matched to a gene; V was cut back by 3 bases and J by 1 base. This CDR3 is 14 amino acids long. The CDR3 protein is CASSSRTGNTEAFF. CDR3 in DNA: TGCGCCAGCAGCTCCCGGACAGGGAACACTGAAGCTTTCTTT.

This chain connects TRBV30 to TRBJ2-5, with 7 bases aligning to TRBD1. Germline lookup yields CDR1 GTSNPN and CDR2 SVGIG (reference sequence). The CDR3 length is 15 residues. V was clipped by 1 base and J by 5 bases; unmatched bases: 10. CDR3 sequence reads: CAWSAIDRVDETQYF. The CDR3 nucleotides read TGTGCCTGGAGTGCTATAGACAGGGTCGATGAGACCCAGTACTTC.

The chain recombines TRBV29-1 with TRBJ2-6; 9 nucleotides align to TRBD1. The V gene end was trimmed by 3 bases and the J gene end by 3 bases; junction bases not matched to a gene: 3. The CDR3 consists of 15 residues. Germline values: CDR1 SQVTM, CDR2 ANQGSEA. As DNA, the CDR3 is TGCAGCGTTGAGGACAGGGGTGGTGGGGCCAACGTCCTGACTTTC. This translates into CSVEDRGGGANVLTF.

CDR3 sequence (DNA): TGCGCCAGCAGCTTGGCCTACGCAGATACGCAGTATTTT. Translated: CASSLAYADTQYF. This chain connects TRBV5-1 to TRBJ2-3; D gene unclear. The V and J ends lost 0 bases and 4 bases respectively, with 6 bases between them. Germline V gene sequence: CDR1 SGHRS, CDR2 YFSETQ. This CDR3 comprises 13 residues.

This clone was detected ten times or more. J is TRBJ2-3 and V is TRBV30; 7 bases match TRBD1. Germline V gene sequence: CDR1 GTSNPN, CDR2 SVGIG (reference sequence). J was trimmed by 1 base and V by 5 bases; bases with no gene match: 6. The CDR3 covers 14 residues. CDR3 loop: CAWGRQGGTDTQYF. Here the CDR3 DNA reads TGTGCCTGGGGTCGACAGGGCGGCACAGATACGCAGTATTTT.

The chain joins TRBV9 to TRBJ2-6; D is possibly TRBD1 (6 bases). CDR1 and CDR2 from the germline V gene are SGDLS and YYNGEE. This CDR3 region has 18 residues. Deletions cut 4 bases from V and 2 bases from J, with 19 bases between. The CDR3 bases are TGTGCCAGCAGCCCGGTCACAGGGCGCGCGACTGGGGCCAACGTCCTGACTTTC. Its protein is CASSPVTGRATGANVLTF.

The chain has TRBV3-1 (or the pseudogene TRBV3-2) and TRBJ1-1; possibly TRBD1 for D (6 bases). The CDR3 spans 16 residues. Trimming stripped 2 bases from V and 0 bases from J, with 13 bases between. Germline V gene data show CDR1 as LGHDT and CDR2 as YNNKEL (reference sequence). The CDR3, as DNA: TGTGCCAGCAGCCAAAGAGACAGGAAACTGAACACTGAAGCTTTCTTT. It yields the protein CASSQRDRKLNTEAFF.

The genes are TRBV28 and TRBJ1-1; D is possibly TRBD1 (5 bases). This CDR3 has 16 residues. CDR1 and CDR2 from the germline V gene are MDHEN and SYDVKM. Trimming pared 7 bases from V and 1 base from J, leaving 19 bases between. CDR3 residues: CASTPPDISPNTEAFF. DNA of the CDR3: TGTGCCAGCACGCCCCCGGACATTAGTCCGAACACTGAAGCTTTCTTT.

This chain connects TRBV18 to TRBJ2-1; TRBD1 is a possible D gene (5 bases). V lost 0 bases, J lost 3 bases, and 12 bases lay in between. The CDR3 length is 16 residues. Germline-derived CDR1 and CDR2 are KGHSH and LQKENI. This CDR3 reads CASSPPRQGSYNEQFF. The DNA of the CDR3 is TGTGCCAGCTCACCACCGAGGCAGGGAAGCTACAATGAGCAGTTCTTC.

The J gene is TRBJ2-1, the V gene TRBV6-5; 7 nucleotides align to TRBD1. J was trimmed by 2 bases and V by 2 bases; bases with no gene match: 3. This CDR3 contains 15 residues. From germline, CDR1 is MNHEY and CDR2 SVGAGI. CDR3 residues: CASSYGQGAYNEQFF. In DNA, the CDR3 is TGTGCCAGCAGTTACGGGCAGGGGGCCTACAATGAGCAGTTCTTC.

The CDR3 DNA follows: TGTGCCAGCAGCTCTACCTCGGCTAGTAACGAGCAGTACTTC. Its protein is CASSSTSASNEQYF. The chain combines TRBV7-9 with TRBJ2-7; the D is unclear. The CDR3 consists of 14 residues. V gave up 4 bases and J gave up 5 bases, with 15 bases separating them. Germline values: CDR1 SEHNR, CDR2 FQNEAQ (reference sequence).

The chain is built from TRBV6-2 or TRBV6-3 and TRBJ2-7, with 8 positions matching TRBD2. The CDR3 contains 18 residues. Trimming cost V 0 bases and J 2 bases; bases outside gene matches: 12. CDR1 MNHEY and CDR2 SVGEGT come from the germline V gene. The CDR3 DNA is TGTGCCAGCAGTTACTCGAGATCTACGGGAGGGTTCCCCTACGAGCAGTACTTC. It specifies CASSYSRSTGGFPYEQYF.

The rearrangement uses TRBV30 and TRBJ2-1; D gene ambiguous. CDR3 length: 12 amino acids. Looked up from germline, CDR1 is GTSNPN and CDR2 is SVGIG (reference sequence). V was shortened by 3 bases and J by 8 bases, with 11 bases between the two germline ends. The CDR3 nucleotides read TGTGCCTGGAGGTTCCCGGCGGATGAGCAGTTCTTC. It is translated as CAWRFPADEQFF.

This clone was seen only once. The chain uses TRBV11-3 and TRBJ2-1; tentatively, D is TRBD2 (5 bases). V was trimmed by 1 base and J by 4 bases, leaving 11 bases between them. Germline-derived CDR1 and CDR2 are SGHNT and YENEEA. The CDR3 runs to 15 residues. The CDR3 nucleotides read TGTGCCAGCAGCTTAGGCGGGTCCTCTTACAATGAGCAGTTCTTC. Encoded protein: CASSLGGSSYNEQFF.

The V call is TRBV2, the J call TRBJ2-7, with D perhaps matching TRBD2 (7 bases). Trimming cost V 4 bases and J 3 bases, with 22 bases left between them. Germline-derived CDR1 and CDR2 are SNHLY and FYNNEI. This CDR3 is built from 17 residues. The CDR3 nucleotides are TGTGCCAGCAGTGTTAATCGGGGGGCCGTGGCGGGCTACGAGCAGTACTTC. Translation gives CASSVNRGAVAGYEQYF.

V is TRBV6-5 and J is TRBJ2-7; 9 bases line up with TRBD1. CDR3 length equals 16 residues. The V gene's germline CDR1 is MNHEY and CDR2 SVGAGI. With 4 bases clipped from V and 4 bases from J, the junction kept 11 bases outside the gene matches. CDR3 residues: CASSSPPQGAGYEQYF. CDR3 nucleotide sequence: TGTGCCAGCAGTTCCCCACCACAGGGGGCCGGGTACGAGCAGTACTTC.

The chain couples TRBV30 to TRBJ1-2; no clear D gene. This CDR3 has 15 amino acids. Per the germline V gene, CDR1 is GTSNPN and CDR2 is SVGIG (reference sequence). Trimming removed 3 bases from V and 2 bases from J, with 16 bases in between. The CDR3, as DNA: TGTGCCTGGAGGGGCCATCAACTTTTAAACTATGGCTACACCTTC. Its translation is CAWRGHQLLNYGYTF.

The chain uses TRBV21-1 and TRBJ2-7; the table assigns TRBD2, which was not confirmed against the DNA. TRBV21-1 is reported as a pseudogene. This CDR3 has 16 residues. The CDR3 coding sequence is TGTGCCAGCAGCACGACGACTAGCGGGAGGATCTACGAGCAGTACTTC. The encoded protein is CASSTTTSGRIYEQYF.

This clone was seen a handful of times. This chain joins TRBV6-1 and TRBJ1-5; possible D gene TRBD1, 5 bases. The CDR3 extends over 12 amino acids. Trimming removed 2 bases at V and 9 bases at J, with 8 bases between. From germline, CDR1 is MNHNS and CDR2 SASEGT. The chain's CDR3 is CASSEQGRPQHF. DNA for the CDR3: TGTGCCAGCAGTGAACAGGGTAGGCCCCAGCATTTT.

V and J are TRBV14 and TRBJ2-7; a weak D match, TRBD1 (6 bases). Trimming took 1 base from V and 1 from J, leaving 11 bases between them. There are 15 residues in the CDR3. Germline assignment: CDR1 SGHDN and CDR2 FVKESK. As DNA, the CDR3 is TGTGCCAGCAGCCAAGGAGACAGGTTGTCCTACGAGCAGTACTTC. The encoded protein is CASSQGDRLSYEQYF.

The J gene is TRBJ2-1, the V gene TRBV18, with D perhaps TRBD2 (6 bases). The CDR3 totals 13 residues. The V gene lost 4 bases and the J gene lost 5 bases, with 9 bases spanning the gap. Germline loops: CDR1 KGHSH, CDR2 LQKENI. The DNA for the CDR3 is TGTGCCAGCTCACGGGACTTCCACAATGAGCAGTTCTTC. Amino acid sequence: CASSRDFHNEQFF.

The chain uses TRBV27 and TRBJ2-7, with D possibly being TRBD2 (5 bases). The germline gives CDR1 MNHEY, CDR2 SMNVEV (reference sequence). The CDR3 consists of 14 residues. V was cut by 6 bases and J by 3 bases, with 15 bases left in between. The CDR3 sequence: CASRSLGLIYEQYF. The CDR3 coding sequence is TGTGCCAGCAGATCCCTAGGACTGATCTACGAGCAGTACTTC.

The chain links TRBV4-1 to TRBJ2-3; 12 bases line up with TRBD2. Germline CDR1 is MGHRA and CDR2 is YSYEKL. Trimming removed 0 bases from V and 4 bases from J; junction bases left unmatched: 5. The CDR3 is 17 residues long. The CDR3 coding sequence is TGCGCCAGCAGCCAAGATAGGGCTAGCGGGAGGGCAGATACGCAGTATTTT. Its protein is CASSQDRASGRADTQYF.

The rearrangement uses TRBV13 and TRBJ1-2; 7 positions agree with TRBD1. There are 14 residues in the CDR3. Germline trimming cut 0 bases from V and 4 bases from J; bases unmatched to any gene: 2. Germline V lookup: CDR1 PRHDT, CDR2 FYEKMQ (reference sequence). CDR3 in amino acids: CASSLGTGFYGYTF. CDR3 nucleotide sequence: TGTGCCAGCAGCTTAGGGACAGGGTTCTATGGCTACACCTTC.

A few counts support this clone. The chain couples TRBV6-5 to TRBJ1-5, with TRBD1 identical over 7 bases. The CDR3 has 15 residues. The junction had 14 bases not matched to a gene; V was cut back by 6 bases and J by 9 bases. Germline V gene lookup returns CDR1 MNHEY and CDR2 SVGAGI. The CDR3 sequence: CASRPGQAIESPQHF. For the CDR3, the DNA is TGTGCCAGCAGGCCCGGACAGGCGATTGAGTCGCCCCAGCATTTT.

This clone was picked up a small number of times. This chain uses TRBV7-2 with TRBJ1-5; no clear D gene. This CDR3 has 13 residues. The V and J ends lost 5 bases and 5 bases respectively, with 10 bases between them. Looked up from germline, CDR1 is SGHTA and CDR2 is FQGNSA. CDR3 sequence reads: CASSITPDQPQHF. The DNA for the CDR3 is TGTGCCAGCAGCATCACTCCGGATCAGCCCCAGCATTTT.

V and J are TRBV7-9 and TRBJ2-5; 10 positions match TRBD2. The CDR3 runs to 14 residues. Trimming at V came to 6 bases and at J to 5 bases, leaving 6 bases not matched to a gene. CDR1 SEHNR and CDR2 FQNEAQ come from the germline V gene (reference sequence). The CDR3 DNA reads TGTGCCAGCAGTATCGGGACTAGCGTGGAGACCCAGTACTTC. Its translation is CASSIGTSVETQYF.

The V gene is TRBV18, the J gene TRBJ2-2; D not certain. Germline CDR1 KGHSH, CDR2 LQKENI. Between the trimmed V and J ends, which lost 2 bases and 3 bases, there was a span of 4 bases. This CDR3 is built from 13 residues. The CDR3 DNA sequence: TGTGCCAGCTCACCATCATACACCGGGGAGCTGTTTTTT. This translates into CASSPSYTGELFF.

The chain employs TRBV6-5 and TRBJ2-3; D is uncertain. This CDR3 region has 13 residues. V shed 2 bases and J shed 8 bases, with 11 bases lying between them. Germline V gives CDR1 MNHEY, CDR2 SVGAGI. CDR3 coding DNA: TGTGCCAGCAGTTACGCTCCGTCGGTTACGCAGTATTTT. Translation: CASSYAPSVTQYF.

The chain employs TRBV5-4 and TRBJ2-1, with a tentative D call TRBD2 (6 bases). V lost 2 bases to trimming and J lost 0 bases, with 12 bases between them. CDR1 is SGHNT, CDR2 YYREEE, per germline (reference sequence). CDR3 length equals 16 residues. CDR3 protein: CASSLAGQSSYNEQFF. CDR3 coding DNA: TGTGCCAGCAGCTTAGCGGGCCAGAGCTCCTACAATGAGCAGTTCTTC.